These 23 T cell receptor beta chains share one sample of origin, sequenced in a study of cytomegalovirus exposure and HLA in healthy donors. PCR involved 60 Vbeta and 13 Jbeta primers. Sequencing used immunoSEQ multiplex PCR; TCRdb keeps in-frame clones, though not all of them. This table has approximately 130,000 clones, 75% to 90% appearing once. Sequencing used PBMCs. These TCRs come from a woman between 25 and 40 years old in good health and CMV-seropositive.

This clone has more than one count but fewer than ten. CDR3 region: CAHGSFNTGELFF. CDR3 bases: TGTGCCCACGGGAGTTTCAACACCGGGGAGCTGTTTTTT. The rearrangement uses TRBV30 and TRBJ2-2; D might be TRBD2 (6 bases). Between the trimmed V and J ends, which lost 8 bases and 2 bases, there was a span of 12 bases. CDR1 is GTSNPN, CDR2 SVGIG, per germline (reference sequence). The CDR3 runs to 13 residues.

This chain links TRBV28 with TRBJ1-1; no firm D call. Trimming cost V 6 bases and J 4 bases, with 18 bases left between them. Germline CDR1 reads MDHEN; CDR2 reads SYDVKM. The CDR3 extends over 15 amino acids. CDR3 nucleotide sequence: TGTGCCAGCAGCACCCACTGGGAGTGGGGCACTGAAGCTTTCTTT. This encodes CASSTHWEWGTEAFF.

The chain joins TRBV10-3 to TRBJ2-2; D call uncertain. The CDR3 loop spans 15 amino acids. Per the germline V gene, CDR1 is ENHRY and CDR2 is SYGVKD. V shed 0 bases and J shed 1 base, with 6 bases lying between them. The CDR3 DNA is TGTGCCATCAGTGAGTCGATACAGAACACCGGGGAGCTGTTTTTT. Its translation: CAISESIQNTGELFF.

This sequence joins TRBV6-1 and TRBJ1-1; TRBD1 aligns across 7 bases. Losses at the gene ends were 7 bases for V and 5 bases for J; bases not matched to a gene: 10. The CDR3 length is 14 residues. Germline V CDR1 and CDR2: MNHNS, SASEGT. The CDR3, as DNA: TGTGCCAGCATGAGAGGGGGCGGACGGACTGAAGCTTTCTTT. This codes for CASMRGGGRTEAFF.

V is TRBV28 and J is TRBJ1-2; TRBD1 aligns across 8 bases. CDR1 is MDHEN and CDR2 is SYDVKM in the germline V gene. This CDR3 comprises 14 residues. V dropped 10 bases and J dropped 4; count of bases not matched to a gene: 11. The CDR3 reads CATKGQGDTYGYTF. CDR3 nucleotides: TGTGCCACCAAAGGACAGGGAGATACCTATGGCTACACCTTC.

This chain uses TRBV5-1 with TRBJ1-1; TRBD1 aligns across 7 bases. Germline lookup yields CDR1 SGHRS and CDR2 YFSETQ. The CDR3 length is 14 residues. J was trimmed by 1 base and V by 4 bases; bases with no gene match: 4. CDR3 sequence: CASSTDRSNTEAFF. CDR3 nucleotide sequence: TGCGCCAGCAGCACGGACAGGTCGAACACTGAAGCTTTCTTT.

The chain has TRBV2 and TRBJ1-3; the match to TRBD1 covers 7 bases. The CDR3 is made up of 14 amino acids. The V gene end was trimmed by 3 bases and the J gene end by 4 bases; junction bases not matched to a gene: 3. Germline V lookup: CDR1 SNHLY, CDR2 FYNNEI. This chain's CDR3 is CASSETGPGNTIYF. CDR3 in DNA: TGTGCCAGCAGTGAGACAGGGCCCGGAAACACCATATATTTT.

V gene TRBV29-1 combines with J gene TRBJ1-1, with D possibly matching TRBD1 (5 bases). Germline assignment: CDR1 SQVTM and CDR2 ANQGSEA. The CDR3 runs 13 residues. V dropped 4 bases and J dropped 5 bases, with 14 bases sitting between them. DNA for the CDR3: TGCAGCGTTGCCGACAGTGGGGTAACTGAAGCTTTCTTT. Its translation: CSVADSGVTEAFF. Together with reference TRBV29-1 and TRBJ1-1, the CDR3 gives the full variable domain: SAVISQKPSRDICQRGTSLTIQCQVDSQVTMMFWYRQQPGQSLTLIATANQGSEATYESGFVIDKFPISRPNLTFSTLTVSNMSPEDSSIYLCSVADSGVTEAFFGQGTRLTVV.

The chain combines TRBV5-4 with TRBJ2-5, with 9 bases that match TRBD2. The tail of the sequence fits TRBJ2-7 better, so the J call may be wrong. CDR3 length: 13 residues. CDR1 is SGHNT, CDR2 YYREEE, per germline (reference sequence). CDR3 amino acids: CASGLAGADEQYF. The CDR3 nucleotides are TGTGCCAGCGGATTAGCGGGAGCTGACGAGCAGTACTTC.

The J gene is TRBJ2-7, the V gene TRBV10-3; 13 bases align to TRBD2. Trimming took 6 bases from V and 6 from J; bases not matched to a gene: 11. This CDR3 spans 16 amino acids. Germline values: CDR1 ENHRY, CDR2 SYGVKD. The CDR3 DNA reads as TGTGCCATCAGCCCCCGGACTAGCGGGAGTGGAAGCGAGCAGTACTTC. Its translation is CAISPRTSGSGSEQYF.

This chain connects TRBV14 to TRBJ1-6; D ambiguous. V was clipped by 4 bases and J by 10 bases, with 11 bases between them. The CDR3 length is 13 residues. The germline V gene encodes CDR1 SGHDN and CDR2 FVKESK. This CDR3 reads CASSPAGNSPLHF. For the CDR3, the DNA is TGTGCCAGCAGCCCGGCGGGGAACTCACCCCTCCACTTT.

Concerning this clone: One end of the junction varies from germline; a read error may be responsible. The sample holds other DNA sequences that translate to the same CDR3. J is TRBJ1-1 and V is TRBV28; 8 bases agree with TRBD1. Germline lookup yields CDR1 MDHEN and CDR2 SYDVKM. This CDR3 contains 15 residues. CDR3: CASSLQGANSPEAFF. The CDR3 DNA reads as TGTGCCAGCAGTTTGCAGGGGGCCAACTCTCCTGAGGCTTTCTTT.

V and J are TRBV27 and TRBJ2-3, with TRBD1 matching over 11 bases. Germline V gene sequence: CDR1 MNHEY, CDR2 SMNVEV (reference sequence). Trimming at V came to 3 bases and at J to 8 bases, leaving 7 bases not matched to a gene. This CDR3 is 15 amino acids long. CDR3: CASSFLGTGGGTQYF. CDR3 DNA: TGTGCCAGCAGTTTCCTCGGGACAGGGGGGGGTACGCAGTATTTT.

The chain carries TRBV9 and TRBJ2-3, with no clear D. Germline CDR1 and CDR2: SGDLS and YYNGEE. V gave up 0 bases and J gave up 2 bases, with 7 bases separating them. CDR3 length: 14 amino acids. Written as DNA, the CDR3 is TGTGCCAGCAGCGTAGGTCTGTCCACAGATACGCAGTATTTT. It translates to CASSVGLSTDTQYF.

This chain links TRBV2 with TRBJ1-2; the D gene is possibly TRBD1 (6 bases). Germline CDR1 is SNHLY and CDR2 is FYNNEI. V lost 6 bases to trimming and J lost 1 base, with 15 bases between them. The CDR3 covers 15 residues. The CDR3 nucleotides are TGTGCCAGCAGACCTGTGGACAGCTTTAACTATGGCTACACCTTC. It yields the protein CASRPVDSFNYGYTF.

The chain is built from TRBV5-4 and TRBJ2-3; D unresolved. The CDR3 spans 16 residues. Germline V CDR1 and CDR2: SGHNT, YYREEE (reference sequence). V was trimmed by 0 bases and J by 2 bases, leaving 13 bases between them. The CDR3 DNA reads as TGTGCCAGCAGCTTGGGAGGCAGATTTAACACAGATACGCAGTATTTT. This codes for CASSLGGRFNTDTQYF.

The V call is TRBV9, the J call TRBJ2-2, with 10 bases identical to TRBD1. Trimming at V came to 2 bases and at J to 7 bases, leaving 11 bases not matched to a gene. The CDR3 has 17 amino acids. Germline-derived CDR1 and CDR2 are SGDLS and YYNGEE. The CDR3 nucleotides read TGTGCCAGCAGCGTCGGGGGGACAGGGGCCCGTGTCGGGGAGCTGTTTTTT. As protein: CASSVGGTGARVGELFF.

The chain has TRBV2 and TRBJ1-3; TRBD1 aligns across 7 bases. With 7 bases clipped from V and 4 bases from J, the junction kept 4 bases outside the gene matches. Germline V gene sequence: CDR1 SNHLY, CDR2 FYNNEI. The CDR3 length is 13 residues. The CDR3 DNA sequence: TGTGCCAGCATCCCGGGACAGGGAAACACCATATATTTT. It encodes CASIPGQGNTIYF.

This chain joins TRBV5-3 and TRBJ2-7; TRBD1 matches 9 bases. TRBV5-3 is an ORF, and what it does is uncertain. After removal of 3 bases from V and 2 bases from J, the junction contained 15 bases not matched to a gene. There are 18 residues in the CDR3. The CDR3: CARSCKPGQGLLPYEQYF. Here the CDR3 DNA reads TGTGCCAGAAGCTGTAAACCTGGACAGGGGCTATTACCCTACGAGCAGTACTTC.

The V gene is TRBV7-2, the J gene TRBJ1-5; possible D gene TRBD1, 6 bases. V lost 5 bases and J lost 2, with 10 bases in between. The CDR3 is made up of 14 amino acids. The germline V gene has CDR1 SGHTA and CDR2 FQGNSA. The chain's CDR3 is CASSRTEGNQPQHF. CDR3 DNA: TGTGCCAGCAGCCGGACAGAGGGCAATCAGCCCCAGCATTTT.

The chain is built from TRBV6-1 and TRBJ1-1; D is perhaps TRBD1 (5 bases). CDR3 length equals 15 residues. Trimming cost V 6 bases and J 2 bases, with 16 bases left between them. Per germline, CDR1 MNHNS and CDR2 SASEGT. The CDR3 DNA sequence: TGTGCCAGCAGAGCGACCGACAGCCCCAACACTGAAGCTTTCTTT. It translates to CASRATDSPNTEAFF.

CDR3 loop: CASSVDLSNTEAFF. Written as DNA, the CDR3 is TGTGCCAGCAGCGTAGATCTTTCGAACACTGAAGCTTTCTTT. The chain carries TRBV9 and TRBJ1-1; the D is unclear. CDR3 length equals 14 residues. The germline CDR1 and CDR2 sequences are SGDLS and YYNGEE. The V end lost 0 bases, the J end lost 1 base, and 7 bases lay between the germline ends.

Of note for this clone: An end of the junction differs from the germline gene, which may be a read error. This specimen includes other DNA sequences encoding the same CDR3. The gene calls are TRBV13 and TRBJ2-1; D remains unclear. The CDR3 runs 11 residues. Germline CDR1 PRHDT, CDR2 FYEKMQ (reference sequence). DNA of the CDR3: TGTGCCAGCAGCTCCTCCAATGAGCAGTTCTTC. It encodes CASSSSNEQFF.